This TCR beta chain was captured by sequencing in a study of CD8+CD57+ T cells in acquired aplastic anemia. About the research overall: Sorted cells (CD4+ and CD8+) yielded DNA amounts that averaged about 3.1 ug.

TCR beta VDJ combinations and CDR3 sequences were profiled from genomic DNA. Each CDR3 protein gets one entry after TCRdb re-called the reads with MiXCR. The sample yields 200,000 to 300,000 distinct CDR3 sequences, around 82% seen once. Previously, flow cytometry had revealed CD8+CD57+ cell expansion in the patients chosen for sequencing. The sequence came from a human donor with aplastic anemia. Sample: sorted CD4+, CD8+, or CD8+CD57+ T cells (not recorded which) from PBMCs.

CDR3 nucleotides: TGTGCCAGCAGCGTAGCGGGGAACATCGAGAAGTTCTATTTT. The encoded protein is CASSVAGNIEKFYF. The chain couples TRBV9 to TRBJ2-3; the D gene is possibly TRBD2 (5 bases). Germline values: CDR1 SGDLS, CDR2 YYNGEE. Trimming took off 0 bases at V and 15 bases at J, with 20 bases between the two ends. This CDR3 spans 14 amino acids.